This entry describes one T cell receptor (beta chain). V lost 5 bases to trimming and J lost 6 bases; unmatched junction nucleotides: 8. Germline assignment: CDR1 SGHNT and CDR2 YYREEE (reference sequence). CDR3 length: 13 amino acids. PCR involved 60 Vbeta and 13 Jbeta primers. Using immunoSEQ multiplex PCR, the repertoire was profiled, and TCRdb retains in-frame clones only, with some absent. The sample yields 150,000 to 250,000 clones, roughly four fifths seen once. The sample belongs to a study of cytomegalovirus exposure and HLA in healthy donors. The source material was PBMCs. This TCR came from a man aged 25-40 years in good health and CMV-seronegative. The V call is TRBV5-4, the J call TRBJ2-7; 7 bases match TRBD2. The CDR3: CASRGSGNSEQYF. The DNA for the CDR3 is TGTGCCAGCAGGGGGAGCGGGAATAGCGAGCAGTACTTC.